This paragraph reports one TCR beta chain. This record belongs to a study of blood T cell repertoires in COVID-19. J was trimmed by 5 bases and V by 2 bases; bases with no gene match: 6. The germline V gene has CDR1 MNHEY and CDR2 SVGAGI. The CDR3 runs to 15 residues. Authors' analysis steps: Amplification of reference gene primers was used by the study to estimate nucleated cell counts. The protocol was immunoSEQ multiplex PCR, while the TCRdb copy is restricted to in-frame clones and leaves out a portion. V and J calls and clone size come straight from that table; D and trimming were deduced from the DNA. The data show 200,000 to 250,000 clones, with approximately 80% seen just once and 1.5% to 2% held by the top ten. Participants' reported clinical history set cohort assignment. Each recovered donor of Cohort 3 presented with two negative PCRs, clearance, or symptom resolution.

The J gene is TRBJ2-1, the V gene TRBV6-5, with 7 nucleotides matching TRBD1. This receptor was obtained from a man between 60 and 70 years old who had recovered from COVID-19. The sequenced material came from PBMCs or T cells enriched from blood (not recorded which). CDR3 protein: CASSYADRNHNEQFF. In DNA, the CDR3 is TGTGCCAGCAGTTACGCGGACAGGAACCACAATGAGCAGTTCTTC.